Below, one T cell receptor (beta chain) is given with its context. Its antigen is unidentified. This entry belongs to a study of cytomegalovirus exposure and HLA in healthy donors. Study at large: From donors who were HLA-typed, an early data release held 80 million to 95 million unique TCRs.

Study results and caveats: Researchers counted over 150 TCR beta chains as cytomegalovirus-associated.

V dropped 5 bases and J dropped 4 bases, with 12 bases sitting between them. The CDR3 contains 14 residues. Germline V gene data show CDR1 as SGHAT and CDR2 as FQNNGV. PCR involved 60 Vbeta and 13 Jbeta primers. Assay used: immunoSEQ multiplex PCR; TCRdb lists only in-frame clones, some missing. The data show nearly 200,000 clones, 70% to 85% seen once. The sequenced sample was PBMCs. This TCR was recovered from a boy aged 2 to 10 in good health and CMV-seronegative. This sequence joins TRBV11-2 and TRBJ1-5; no clear D. The CDR3 reads CASSPSGGNQPQHF. As DNA, the CDR3 is TGTGCCAGCAGCCCATCGGGAGGGAATCAGCCCCAGCATTTT.